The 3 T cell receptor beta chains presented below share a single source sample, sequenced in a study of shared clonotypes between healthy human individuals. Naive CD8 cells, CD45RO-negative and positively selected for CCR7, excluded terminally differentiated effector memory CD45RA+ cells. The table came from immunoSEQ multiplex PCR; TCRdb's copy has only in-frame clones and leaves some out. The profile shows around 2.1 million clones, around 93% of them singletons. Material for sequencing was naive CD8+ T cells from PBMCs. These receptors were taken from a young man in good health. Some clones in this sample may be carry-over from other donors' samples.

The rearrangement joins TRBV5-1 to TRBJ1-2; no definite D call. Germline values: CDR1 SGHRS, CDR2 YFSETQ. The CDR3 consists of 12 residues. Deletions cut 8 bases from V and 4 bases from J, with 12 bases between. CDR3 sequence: CASRDDIYGYTF. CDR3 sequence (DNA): TGCGCCAGTAGAGACGATATCTATGGCTACACCTTC.

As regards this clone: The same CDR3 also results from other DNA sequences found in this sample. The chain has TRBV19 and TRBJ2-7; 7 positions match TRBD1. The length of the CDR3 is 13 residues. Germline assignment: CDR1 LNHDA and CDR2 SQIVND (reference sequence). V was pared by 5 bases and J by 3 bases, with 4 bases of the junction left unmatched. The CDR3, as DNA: TGTGCCAGTAGTCCCCGGGACAGCTACGAGCAGTACTTC. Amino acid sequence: CASSPRDSYEQYF.

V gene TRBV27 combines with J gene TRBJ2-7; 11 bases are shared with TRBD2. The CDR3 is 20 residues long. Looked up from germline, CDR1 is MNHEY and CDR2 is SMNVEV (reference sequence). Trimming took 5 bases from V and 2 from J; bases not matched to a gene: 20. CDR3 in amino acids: CASSPRRGTSGPQITYEQYF. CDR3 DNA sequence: TGTGCCAGCAGTCCTAGACGAGGGACTAGCGGTCCCCAGATTACCTACGAGCAGTACTTC.